These 23 T cell receptor beta chains were sequenced from one sample in a study of a mutant IDH1 vaccine in newly diagnosed glioma. Regarding time point: week 35, safety follow-up. The content of each vaccine dose was 300 ug of mutant IDH1 20-mer peptide, and topical imiquimod accompanied it. Profiling relied on immunoSEQ multiplex PCR, and the TCRdb table lists in-frame clones only, not all of them. The table has roughly 30,000 clones, approximately 80% seen once. No antigen has been identified for these receptors. The sequenced sample was PBMCs, obtained from a glioma patient whose treatment included an IDH1 peptide vaccine. The receptors stem from a young man with glioma.

The V call is TRBV10-3, the J call TRBJ2-5; D gene uncertain. The CDR3 loop spans 12 amino acids. V was shortened by 10 bases and J by 4 bases, with 13 bases between the two germline ends. Germline CDR1 and CDR2: ENHRY and SYGVKD. The CDR3 region is CASKDDGETQYF. The CDR3 bases are TGTGCCAGCAAGGACGATGGAGAGACCCAGTACTTC.

J is TRBJ2-7 and V is TRBV27; 10 nucleotides agree with TRBD2. The trim removed 2 bases at V and 5 bases at J, leaving 15 bases unmatched. From germline, CDR1 is MNHEY and CDR2 SMNVEV (reference sequence). This CDR3 region has 18 residues. The CDR3 region is CASSLKAGGYTGFDEQYF. In DNA form, the CDR3 reads TGTGCCAGCAGTTTAAAAGCGGGAGGGTACACAGGTTTTGACGAGCAGTACTTC.

This chain connects TRBV10-2 to TRBJ2-7; 9 bases line up with TRBD1. Germline loops: CDR1 WSHSY, CDR2 SAAADI. V shed 7 bases and J 3 bases; nucleotides not matched to a gene: 1. The CDR3 runs 12 residues. CDR3 nucleotide sequence: TGCGCCAGCAAGGACAGGGGCTACGAGCAGTACTTC. It is translated as CASKDRGYEQYF.

This clone was counted a single time. The V and J genes are TRBV9 and TRBJ1-4; TRBD1 matches at 7 bases. Germline CDR1 SGDLS, CDR2 YYNGEE. This CDR3 is built from 12 residues. The V segment lost 3 bases and the J segment 7 bases; nucleotides outside the gene matches: 0. CDR3 region: CASSAGGEKLFF. CDR3 coding DNA: TGTGCCAGCAGCGCAGGGGGTGAAAAACTGTTTTTT.

The gene calls are TRBV6-1 and TRBJ1-3; D unclear. Deletions cut 3 bases from V and 0 bases from J, with 9 bases between. Germline V lookup: CDR1 MNHNS, CDR2 SASEGT. The CDR3 covers 15 residues. Written as DNA, the CDR3 is TGTGCCAGCAGTGAGAACGAAGACTCTGGAAACACCATATATTTT. Its translation: CASSENEDSGNTIYF.

This chain uses TRBV5-1 with TRBJ2-3, with 8 nucleotides matching TRBD2. This CDR3 has 16 amino acids. With V trimmed by 0 bases and J by 3 bases, 6 bases remained unmatched. CDR1 SGHRS and CDR2 YFSETQ come from the germline V gene. Here the CDR3 DNA reads TGCGCCAGCAGCTTGGCCCCAGCGGGAGTGACAGATACGCAGTATTTT. Its protein product is CASSLAPAGVTDTQYF.

This clone was detected a few times. The genes are TRBV5-1 and TRBJ1-4; the D gene is possibly TRBD1 (5 bases). Between the trimmed V and J ends, which lost 4 bases and 4 bases, there was a span of 14 bases. This CDR3 region has 15 residues. Germline CDR1 SGHRS, CDR2 YFSETQ. The CDR3, as DNA: TGCGCCAGCAGCGGAGGACGGGGGGGTAATGAAAAACTGTTTTTT. Translation: CASSGGRGGNEKLFF.

The CDR3 reads CASSRLGGGETQYF. The CDR3 nucleotides read TGTGCCAGTAGTAGGCTAGGAGGGGGAGAGACCCAGTACTTC. The rearrangement uses TRBV19 and TRBJ2-5, with D perhaps given as TRBD1 or TRBD2 (6 bases each). The CDR3 has 14 residues. The V and J ends lost 4 bases and 4 bases respectively, with 13 bases between them. Germline assignment: CDR1 LNHDA and CDR2 SQIVND (reference sequence).

This chain joins TRBV27 and TRBJ1-1; D uncertain. Germline CDR1 and CDR2: MNHEY and SMNVEV (reference sequence). The length of the CDR3 is 13 residues. Trimming removed 3 bases from V and 2 bases from J, with 7 bases in between. The CDR3 reads CASSFLTNTEAFF. In nucleotides, the CDR3 is TGTGCCAGCAGTTTCCTGACCAACACTGAAGCTTTCTTT.

This chain connects TRBV30 to TRBJ2-3; 12 bases are a match to TRBD2. Germline assignment: CDR1 GTSNPN and CDR2 SVGIG (reference sequence). This CDR3 has 15 amino acids. V was clipped by 2 bases and J by 3 bases; unmatched bases: 3. The CDR3 loop reads CAWSRLAGVTDTQYF. For the CDR3, the DNA is TGTGCCTGGAGTCGACTAGCGGGAGTGACAGATACGCAGTATTTT.

V gene TRBV6-5 combines with J gene TRBJ2-7, with D unclear. V was clipped by 5 bases and J by 7 bases, with 12 bases between them. Germline loops: CDR1 MNHEY, CDR2 SVGAGI. The CDR3 is made up of 12 amino acids. CDR3 in DNA: TGTGCCAGCAGTCCTCGGTCCGGAGAGCAGTACTTC. This gives the protein CASSPRSGEQYF.

The chain employs TRBV5-4 and TRBJ1-6, with D possibly TRBD1 on 5 matching bases. Germline V gene sequence: CDR1 SGHNT, CDR2 YYREEE (reference sequence). Trimming took 4 bases from V and 4 from J, leaving 15 bases between them. The CDR3 loop spans 16 amino acids. The CDR3 here is CASSPQGEFYNSPLHF. The CDR3 nucleotides read TGTGCCAGCAGCCCCCAAGGGGAATTTTATAATTCACCCCTCCACTTT.

The sample holds a few counts of this clone. The chain combines TRBV10-3 with TRBJ1-4; no clear D gene. V was clipped by 3 bases and J by 7 bases, with 12 bases between them. The CDR3 length is 14 residues. The germline V gene has CDR1 ENHRY and CDR2 SYGVKD. The CDR3, as DNA: TGTGCCATCAGTGACCGACAAGTGGGTGAAAAACTGTTTTTT. This codes for CAISDRQVGEKLFF.

J is TRBJ1-2 and V is TRBV7-9; 7 nucleotides agree with TRBD1. Trimming took 0 bases from V and 7 from J; bases not matched to a gene: 5. Germline lookup yields CDR1 SEHNR and CDR2 FQNEAQ (reference sequence). This CDR3 is 14 amino acids long. CDR3 region: CASSLAQGQGGYTF. The CDR3 DNA follows: TGTGCCAGCAGCTTAGCACAGGGGCAGGGTGGCTACACCTTC.

The chain links TRBV19 to TRBJ1-5; 9 nucleotides match TRBD1. Unmatched junction bases numbered 6, after V lost 6 bases and J lost 3 bases. This CDR3 comprises 15 residues. The V gene's germline CDR1 is LNHDA and CDR2 SQIVND (reference sequence). CDR3 bases: TGTGCCAGTAGCCCGGACAGGGGCTTCAATCAGCCCCAGCATTTT. Translated: CASSPDRGFNQPQHF.

The chain has TRBV27 and TRBJ1-4; the D is unclear. The germline V gene encodes CDR1 MNHEY and CDR2 SMNVEV (reference sequence). This CDR3 region has 12 residues. V dropped 5 bases and J dropped 8 bases, with 9 bases sitting between them. The CDR3 DNA is TGTGCCAGCAGTCCCCCCAGCGAAAAACTGTTTTTT. Translated, it gives CASSPPSEKLFF. The whole variable domain, filled in from reference TRBV27 and TRBJ1-4, reads EAQVTQNPRYLITVTGKKLTVTCSQNMNHEYMSWYRQDPGLGLRQIYYSMNVEVTDKGDVPEGYKVSRKEKRNFPLILESPSPNQTSLYFCASSPPSEKLFFGSGTQLSVL.

This chain connects TRBV11-3 to TRBJ1-1; TRBD1 might be the D (5 bases). The germline V gene has CDR1 SGHNT and CDR2 YENEEA. Trimming removed 5 bases at V and 9 bases at J, with 13 bases between. The CDR3 consists of 12 residues. This CDR3 is CASSPRGGKAFF. CDR3 DNA sequence: TGTGCCAGCAGCCCCCGGGGCGGGAAAGCTTTCTTT.

The chain uses TRBV19 and TRBJ2-7; D call uncertain. Trimming shortened V by 4 bases and J by 1 base, and 8 bases separated the two germline ends. CDR1 LNHDA and CDR2 SQIVND come from the germline V gene (reference sequence). This CDR3 is 13 amino acids long. CDR3 sequence reads: CASSSRESYEQYF. The CDR3 nucleotides are TGTGCCAGTAGTAGCAGAGAATCCTACGAGCAGTACTTC.

CDR3 residues: CSVVLAATDTQYF. CDR3 in DNA: TGCAGCGTTGTCTTAGCGGCCACAGATACGCAGTATTTT. The J gene is TRBJ2-3, the V gene TRBV29-1; the D gene is possibly TRBD2 (6 bases). Per the germline V gene, CDR1 is SQVTM and CDR2 is ANQGSEA. Deletions cut 4 bases from V and 2 bases from J, with 10 bases between. This CDR3 has 13 residues.

The chain uses TRBV7-6 and TRBJ1-2, with D maybe TRBD1 (5 bases). Looked up from germline, CDR1 is SGHVS and CDR2 is FNYEAQ. CDR3 length equals 13 residues. The ends were cut back, 2 bases at V and 8 bases at J, with 12 bases in the middle. The CDR3 nucleotides are TGTGCCAGCAGCTTACAGACAGCGGGGGGCTACACCTTC. It is translated as CASSLQTAGGYTF.

The V and J genes are TRBV10-1 and TRBJ2-6; 7 nucleotides line up with TRBD1. This CDR3 contains 16 residues. Trimming cost V 9 bases and J 2 bases; bases outside gene matches: 10. The germline gives CDR1 WNHNN, CDR2 SYGVQD (reference sequence). Here the CDR3 DNA reads TGCGCCAGGAGGGGCAGGGGGATCCCTGGGGCCAACGTCCTGACTTTC. It specifies CARRGRGIPGANVLTF.

V is TRBV5-1 and J is TRBJ1-2, with 10 nucleotides matching TRBD1. Germline loops: CDR1 SGHRS, CDR2 YFSETQ. The CDR3 is made up of 15 amino acids. With 4 bases clipped from V and 8 bases from J, the junction kept 11 bases outside the gene matches. The CDR3 DNA sequence: TGCGCCAGCAGCGCCCGGACAGGGGGATCAGAAGGCTACACCTTC. Translating it yields CASSARTGGSEGYTF.

This chain links TRBV10-3 with TRBJ2-3, with 8 bases aligning to TRBD2. CDR3 length: 13 amino acids. V lost 8 bases to trimming and J lost 7 bases; unmatched junction nucleotides: 8. Germline CDR1 is ENHRY and CDR2 is SYGVKD. CDR3 in amino acids: CAILGGGLNTQYF. The CDR3 DNA is TGTGCCATCCTCGGGGGGGGATTGAATACGCAGTATTTT.